The 27 T cell receptor beta chains below were found in one sample sequenced in a study of T cells in Graves' hyperthyroidism and ophthalmopathy. Using RNA transcripts as the source, TCR beta CDR3 regions were amplified. HTBI primers drove first-round RT-PCR of the TCR CDR3. TCRdb used MiXCR to reprocess the multiplex PCR reads, holding one entry per CDR3 protein. The sample records around 480,000 distinct CDR3 sequences, 14% being singletons. Sequencing input: blood. The receptor source for this set is a woman under 30 with Graves' hyperthyroidism.

This clonotype was recorded many times. The chain has TRBV11-3 and TRBJ2-1, with 14 bases that match TRBD2. Germline CDR1 is SGHNT and CDR2 is YENEEA. This CDR3 comprises 16 residues. Unmatched junction bases numbered 7, after V lost 5 bases and J lost 7 bases. CDR3 residues: CASSERLAGGSNEQFF. The CDR3 bases are TGTGCCAGCAGCGAACGACTAGCGGGAGGGTCGAATGAGCAGTTCTTC.

This clonotype was counted only a few times. A read error is possible here, since a much larger clone lies one base away. V is TRBV30 and J is TRBJ2-1; no definite D call. The germline CDR1 and CDR2 sequences are GTSNPN and SVGIG (reference sequence). The CDR3 covers 12 residues. Here the CDR3 reads CAWGVSLREQFF. CDR3 DNA: TGTGCCTGGGGTGTCTCTTTACGTGAGCAGTTCTTC.

This clonotype was counted at least ten times. The chain is built from TRBV10-3 and TRBJ2-1; possibly TRBD2 for D (5 bases). Per germline, CDR1 ENHRY and CDR2 SYGVKD. V gave up 2 bases and J gave up 8 bases, with 13 bases separating them. The CDR3 has 14 amino acids. The CDR3 reads CAISERADGDEQFF. The CDR3 bases are TGTGCCATCAGTGAGAGGGCAGACGGGGATGAGCAGTTCTTC.

This clonotype was recorded a few times. The chain couples TRBV14 to TRBJ1-1; D is unclear. Trimming removed 0 bases at V and 6 bases at J, with 11 bases between. From germline, CDR1 is SGHDN and CDR2 FVKESK. CDR3 size: 14 residues. CDR3 nucleotide sequence: TGTGCCAGCAGCCAAGATAATACGGCAGCTGAAGCTTTCTTT. It is translated as CASSQDNTAAEAFF. Looking up the rest from reference TRBV14 and TRBJ1-1 gives the full variable domain: EAGVTQFPSHSVIEKGQTVTLRCDPISGHDNLYWYRRVMGKEIKFLLHFVKESKQDESGMPNNRFLAERTGGTYSTLKVQPAELEDSGVYFCASSQDNTAAEAFFGQGTRLTVV.

A word on this clonotype: No conserved phenylalanine or tryptophan ends this CDR3, so it is likely a read error. The chain has TRBV6-9 and TRBJ2-3; 11 bases match TRBD2. J gave up 2 bases and V 8 bases, and 3 bases lay outside the gene matches. The germline V gene encodes CDR1 MNHGY and CDR2 SVAAGI. The CDR3 is 14 residues long. This chain's CDR3 is CASVSGRATDTQYL. In DNA, the CDR3 is TGTGCCAGCGTTAGCGGGAGGGCCACAGATACGCAGTATCTT.

The sample holds many counts of this clonotype. The chain links TRBV20-1 to TRBJ1-5; 7 bases are a match to TRBD1. There are 15 residues in the CDR3. V gave up 5 bases and J gave up 0 bases; unmatched junction bases: 7. CDR1 is DFQATT, CDR2 SNEGSKA, per germline (reference sequence). Written as DNA, the CDR3 is TGCAGTGCTTTGAATACAGGGGCTAGCAATCAGCCCCAGCATTTT. It yields the protein CSALNTGASNQPQHF.

CDR3 bases: TGTGCCATCAGTCTAGATGGACAGGGGAACACTGAAGCTTTCTTT. Its protein is CAISLDGQGNTEAFF. V is TRBV10-3 and J is TRBJ1-1, with 8 positions matching TRBD1. Germline CDR1 is ENHRY and CDR2 is SYGVKD. V dropped 5 bases and J dropped 1; count of bases not matched to a gene: 6. This CDR3 is built from 15 residues.

This clonotype was recorded many times. The rearrangement joins TRBV10-3 to TRBJ2-3, with TRBD2 identical over 8 bases. CDR1 and CDR2 (germline): ENHRY, SYGVKD. This CDR3 spans 15 amino acids. V lost 0 bases and J lost 4; bases outside the gene matches: 3. The chain's CDR3 is CAISESGLAADTQYF. The CDR3 bases are TGTGCCATCAGTGAGTCCGGACTAGCAGCAGATACGCAGTATTTT.

A word on this clonotype: A read error may be the cause here, since a much bigger clone is one base away. The chain uses TRBV19 and TRBJ2-7; D tentatively reads TRBD1 or TRBD2 (6 bases each). The CDR3 has 14 residues. Trimming stripped 4 bases from V and 0 bases from J, with 10 bases between. Germline V gene sequence: CDR1 LNHDA, CDR2 SQIVND (reference sequence). The CDR3 bases are TGTGCCAGTAGTAAGGGGGGAAACTCCTACGAGCAGTACGTC. Its protein product is CASSKGGNSYEQYV.

This clonotype has ten or more counts. The CDR3 loop reads CASAQPVDYGYTF. The CDR3 nucleotides are TGTGCCAGCGCGCAACCAGTAGACTATGGCTACACCTTC. The chain is built from TRBV18 and TRBJ1-2; no clear D gene. Trimming stripped 8 bases from V and 3 bases from J, with 13 bases between. CDR1 KGHSH and CDR2 LQKENI come from the germline V gene. This CDR3 has 13 residues.

This clonotype was counted at least ten times. CDR3 loop: CASSLAPQGGYGYTF. The CDR3 DNA reads TGTGCCAGCAGCTTAGCTCCCCAGGGCGGCTATGGCTACACCTTC. The chain couples TRBV7-9 to TRBJ1-2; the D gene is possibly TRBD1 (5 bases). V dropped 0 bases and J dropped 4 bases, with 12 bases sitting between them. This CDR3 contains 15 residues. Germline loops: CDR1 SEHNR, CDR2 FQNEAQ (reference sequence).

This clonotype appeared many times. The rearrangement joins TRBV7-6 to TRBJ1-2; 10 positions match TRBD1. The CDR3 is 16 amino acids. V dropped 5 bases and J dropped 4; count of bases not matched to a gene: 10. Germline CDR1 reads SGHVS; CDR2 reads FNYEAQ. This chain's CDR3 is CASSTQTGGYGYGYTF. CDR3 nucleotide sequence: TGTGCCAGCAGCACCCAGACAGGGGGCTACGGCTATGGCTACACCTTC.

There are many counts of this clonotype. The chain joins TRBV2 to TRBJ1-2; no definite D call. This CDR3 has 13 residues. The V end lost 6 bases, the J end lost 7 bases, and 15 bases lay between the germline ends. Germline CDR1 is SNHLY and CDR2 is FYNNEI. The CDR3 DNA reads TGTGCCAGCAGCGAAAGTTCTATGGGTGGCTACACCTTC. It translates to CASSESSMGGYTF.

This clonotype was counted many times. The junction differs from germline at one of its ends, possibly a read error. The gene calls are TRBV5-1 and TRBJ1-5; 10 bases align to TRBD1. This CDR3 has 15 amino acids. Germline V gene data show CDR1 as SGHRS and CDR2 as YFSETQ. As DNA, the CDR3 is TGTGCCAGCAGCTTAGGACAGGGGGGCAATCAGCCCCAGCATTTT. It specifies CASSLGQGGNQPQHF. Complete variable domain (other parts from reference TRBV5-1 and TRBJ1-5): KAGVTQTPRYLIKTRGQQVTLSCSPISGHRSVSWYQQTPGQGLQFLFEYFSETQRNKGNFPGRFSGRQFSNSRSEMNVSTLELGDSALYLCASSLGQGGNQPQHFGDGTRLSIL.

CDR3 DNA sequence: TGTGCCAGCAGTCTCGACAAAGGGACCGGGGAGCTGTTTTTT. Translating it yields CASSLDKGTGELFF. This sequence joins TRBV12-3 or TRBV12-4 and TRBJ2-2; D remains unclear. The CDR3 totals 14 residues. V was cut by 5 bases and J by 5 bases, with 12 bases left in between.

This clonotype turned up a few times. The CDR3 reads CASSFEGPHNEQFF. In DNA, the CDR3 is TGTGCCAGCAGCTTTGAGGGGCCGCACAATGAGCAGTTCTTC. This chain joins TRBV13 and TRBJ2-1, with D perhaps TRBD1 or TRBD2 (5 bases each). Trimming cost V 3 bases and J 5 bases, with 11 bases left between them. Germline CDR1 PRHDT, CDR2 FYEKMQ (reference sequence). There are 14 residues in the CDR3. The whole variable domain, remainder taken from reference TRBV13 and TRBJ2-1, is AAGVIQSPRHLIKEKRETATLKCYPIPRHDTVYWYQQGPGQDPQFLISFYEKMQSDKGSIPDRFSAQQFSDYHSELNMSSLELGDSALYFCASSFEGPHNEQFFGPGTRLTVL.

This clonotype was detected many times. The chain recombines TRBV2 with TRBJ2-2; TRBD1 aligns across 7 bases. The CDR3 sequence is 15 residues long. Germline trimming cut 4 bases from V and 4 bases from J; bases unmatched to any gene: 6. Germline V gives CDR1 SNHLY, CDR2 FYNNEI. The DNA of the CDR3 is TGTGCCAGCAGTGGTCAGGGGGAGTTCACCGGGGAGCTGTTTTTT. Translated, it gives CASSGQGEFTGELFF.

This clonotype was counted many times. The chain carries TRBV27 and TRBJ1-1; maybe TRBD1 (5 bases). The CDR3 has 14 amino acids. The germline gives CDR1 MNHEY, CDR2 SMNVEV (reference sequence). Between the trimmed V and J ends, which lost 0 bases and 6 bases, there was a span of 11 bases. CDR3 sequence reads: CASSLSGTGSEAFF. In nucleotides, the CDR3 is TGTGCCAGCAGTTTATCGGGGACCGGCTCTGAAGCTTTCTTT.

The V gene is TRBV27, the J gene TRBJ2-3; no firm D call. This CDR3 has 14 amino acids. Deletions cut 5 bases from V and 1 base from J, with 10 bases between. Germline loops: CDR1 MNHEY, CDR2 SMNVEV (reference sequence). DNA for the CDR3: TGTGCCAGCAGTGCGTTTCTTCGCACAGATACGCAGTATTTT. Translating gives CASSAFLRTDTQYF.

There are many counts of this clonotype. The V call is TRBV6-2 or TRBV6-3, the J call TRBJ2-1; D is undetermined. The V and J ends lost 0 bases and 7 bases respectively, with 16 bases between them. The length of the CDR3 is 16 residues. Germline V gene sequence: CDR1 MNHEY, CDR2 SVGEGT. The CDR3 sequence: CASSYSKHYDGNEQFF. CDR3 coding DNA: TGTGCCAGCAGTTACTCTAAACACTATGACGGGAATGAGCAGTTCTTC.

Ten or more counts support this clonotype. The rearrangement links TRBV11-2 to TRBJ2-2, with 7 positions matching TRBD2. Per germline, CDR1 SGHAT and CDR2 FQNNGV. Trimming removed 5 bases from V and 4 bases from J; junction bases left unmatched: 16. This CDR3 has 18 amino acids. The CDR3 nucleotides are TGTGCCAGCAGCCGTATGTTGGGCGGGAGTCGGTCCACCGGGGAGCTGTTTTTT. Translating it yields CASSRMLGGSRSTGELFF.

There are a few counts of this clonotype. This chain uses TRBV6-6 with TRBJ2-6; the D call may be TRBD1 or TRBD2 (5 bases each). Germline V gene sequence: CDR1 MNHNY, CDR2 SVGAGI (reference sequence). CDR3 length: 16 residues. V lost 0 bases and J 2 bases, leaving 8 bases between the germline ends. The CDR3 sequence: CASSYSPGPGANVLTF. CDR3 DNA: TGTGCCAGCAGTTACTCCCCGGGGCCTGGGGCCAACGTCCTGACTTTC.

The chain combines TRBV14 with TRBJ1-6; maybe TRBD1 (6 bases). Germline CDR1 SGHDN, CDR2 FVKESK. The CDR3 loop spans 15 amino acids. The germline V and J ends were trimmed by 1 base and 9 bases, with 13 bases remaining between them. For the CDR3, the DNA is TGTGCCAGCAGCCAAGCGGGCAGGGGCTTTTCACCCCTCCACTTT. It specifies CASSQAGRGFSPLHF.

This clonotype was seen many times. The chain is built from TRBV24-1 and TRBJ2-1; D is possibly TRBD1 or TRBD2 (5 bases each). Germline V gene sequence: CDR1 KGHDR, CDR2 SFDVKD. The V and J ends lost 4 bases and 5 bases respectively, with 17 bases between them. The CDR3 is made up of 16 amino acids. The chain's CDR3 is CATSDGTDNLNNEQFF. The CDR3 DNA reads TGTGCCACCAGTGACGGGACCGACAACCTAAACAATGAGCAGTTCTTC.

This clonotype appeared a few times. The V gene is TRBV15, the J gene TRBJ2-5, with 7 bases matching TRBD1. The CDR3 spans 15 residues. Germline CDR1 and CDR2: LNHNV and YYDKDF (reference sequence). V trimming: 0 bases; J trimming: 2 bases; junction bases outside the gene matches: 3. In DNA form, the CDR3 reads TGTGCCACCAGCAGAGATAGGGGGCAACAAGAGACCCAGTACTTC. It encodes CATSRDRGQQETQYF.

Details on this clonotype: This CDR3 fails to terminate in the conserved phenylalanine or tryptophan, so it likely reflects a read error. The rearrangement joins TRBV20-1 to TRBJ2-5; unclear D gene. Germline V lookup: CDR1 DFQATT, CDR2 SNEGSKA (reference sequence). The CDR3 contains 14 residues. The V end lost 3 bases, the J end lost 3 bases, and 14 bases lay between the germline ends. DNA of the CDR3: TGCAGTGCTAGGGAAGACAAGTGGGAAGAGACCCAGTACCTC. Its translation is CSAREDKWEETQYL.

The chain couples TRBV3-1 to TRBJ1-1; 7 bases align to TRBD1. The germline V gene encodes CDR1 LGHDT and CDR2 YNNKEL (reference sequence). V was pared by 0 bases and J by 7 bases, with 2 bases of the junction left unmatched. The CDR3 loop spans 13 amino acids. In nucleotides, the CDR3 is TGTGCCAGCAGCCAAGATTGGGACAGTGAAGCTTTCTTT. This codes for CASSQDWDSEAFF.